Below, 12 T cell receptor beta chains from the same sample are listed, as sequenced in a study of blood T cell repertoires in COVID-19. The method was immunoSEQ multiplex PCR; TCRdb's version includes in-frame clones alone and lacks a portion of them. The repertoire includes approximately 150,000 clones, around 87% of them detected once, and more than 6.5% sits in the top ten. The sequencing sample was made of peripheral blood. The receptors were gathered from a woman between 45 and 60 years old with active or convalescent COVID-19.

The chain has TRBV19 and TRBJ2-7; possible D gene TRBD1, 6 bases. Germline V gene data show CDR1 as LNHDA and CDR2 as SQIVND (reference sequence). Trimming shortened V by 4 bases and J by 2 bases, and 9 bases separated the two germline ends. The CDR3 has 13 residues. This CDR3 is CASSRSGAYEQYF. CDR3 nucleotides: TGTGCCAGTAGTAGGTCAGGGGCCTACGAGCAGTACTTC.

V is TRBV28 and J is TRBJ1-1; D is unresolved. The germline V and J ends were trimmed by 0 bases and 3 bases, with 17 bases remaining between them. Germline V gene lookup returns CDR1 MDHEN and CDR2 SYDVKM. The CDR3 is made up of 17 amino acids. Written as DNA, the CDR3 is TGTGCCAGCAGTTTATGGGAGGGCGGGCTCGGCTACACTGAAGCTTTCTTT. Translation: CASSLWEGGLGYTEAFF.

This clone turned up a few times. The V call is TRBV25-1, the J call TRBJ1-2; D is undetermined. CDR1 is MGHDK, CDR2 SYGVNS, per germline. This CDR3 is built from 14 residues. The V end lost 6 bases, the J end lost 2 bases, and 13 bases lay between the germline ends. For the CDR3, the DNA is TGTGCCAGCAGCCCGGGAGCACTCAACTATGGCTACACCTTC. Residues: CASSPGALNYGYTF.

This clone was recorded a few times. This sequence joins TRBV24-1 and TRBJ2-5, with a possible D match to TRBD1 (5 bases). V shed 3 bases and J shed 5 bases, with 15 bases lying between them. The CDR3 sequence is 15 residues long. CDR1 is KGHDR and CDR2 is SFDVKD in the germline V gene. CDR3 sequence: CATSDAASPGETQYF. CDR3 nucleotides: TGTGCCACCAGTGATGCTGCGTCCCCAGGGGAGACCCAGTACTTC.

This clone has a handful of counts. The genes are TRBV6-6 and TRBJ2-2; tentative D call: TRBD1 (5 bases). Trimming shortened V by 4 bases and J by 4 bases, and 16 bases separated the two germline ends. The CDR3 totals 16 residues. Germline V lookup: CDR1 MNHNY, CDR2 SVGAGI (reference sequence). For the CDR3, the DNA is TGTGCCAGCAGTTTGATGGGGCGCACCGTCACCGGGGAGCTGTTTTTT. Translation: CASSLMGRTVTGELFF.

The J gene is TRBJ1-5, the V gene TRBV18, with a possible D match to TRBD1 (5 bases). V dropped 0 bases and J dropped 2 bases, with 14 bases sitting between them. The CDR3 sequence is 17 residues long. Germline CDR1 and CDR2: KGHSH and LQKENI. CDR3 sequence (DNA): TGTGCCAGCTCACCACCCCGGGGGGTAGAAGGCAATCAGCCCCAGCATTTT. This gives the protein CASSPPRGVEGNQPQHF.

The genes are TRBV6-2 or TRBV6-3 and TRBJ2-1; TRBD2 matches at 8 bases. CDR1 and CDR2 from the germline V gene are MNHEY and SVGEGT. After removal of 6 bases from V and 7 bases from J, the junction contained 11 bases not matched to a gene. The CDR3 runs to 15 residues. The CDR3 DNA reads TGTGCCAGCAGCTTTCTGGCGGGGGGTATAAATGAGCAGTTCTTC. As protein: CASSFLAGGINEQFF.

The rearrangement joins TRBV4-1 to TRBJ2-7; D might be TRBD1 (9 bases). Trimming shortened V by 0 bases and J by 6 bases, and 15 bases separated the two germline ends. The CDR3 contains 15 residues. Germline values: CDR1 MGHRA, CDR2 YSYEKL. The CDR3 DNA reads TGCGCCAGCAGCCAAGATCGGGGGGGACAGGGCGAGCAGTACTTC. Amino acid sequence: CASSQDRGGQGEQYF.

The table lists this clone with a count of one. CDR3 in DNA: TGCGCTACCTCCAGGGACAAATTATCGAACACCGGGGAGCTGTTTTTT. Amino acid sequence: CATSRDKLSNTGELFF. The V and J genes are TRBV5-1 and TRBJ2-2; TRBD1 might be the D (6 bases). There are 16 residues in the CDR3. Germline V gives CDR1 SGHRS, CDR2 YFSETQ.

This chain links TRBV7-2 with TRBJ2-1, with D maybe TRBD1 (6 bases). This CDR3 is 13 amino acids long. V lost 6 bases and J lost 4, with 10 bases in between. The V gene's germline CDR1 is SGHTA and CDR2 FQGNSA. DNA of the CDR3: TGTGCCAGCAGTTTCGGACAGTACAATGAGCAGTTCTTC. This translates into CASSFGQYNEQFF.

The genes are TRBV13 and TRBJ2-1; 11 bases are a match to TRBD2. This CDR3 region has 16 residues. V trimming: 4 bases; J trimming: 7 bases; junction bases outside the gene matches: 9. In germline, CDR1 is PRHDT, CDR2 FYEKMQ (reference sequence). CDR3 DNA sequence: TGTGCCAGCAGCTACCGACTAGCGGGATTAGGTAATGAGCAGTTCTTC. Its protein is CASSYRLAGLGNEQFF.

V and J are TRBV5-1 and TRBJ1-1, with 7 nucleotides matching TRBD1. J gave up 0 bases and V 2 bases, and 7 bases lay outside the gene matches. Looked up from germline, CDR1 is SGHRS and CDR2 is YFSETQ. There are 16 residues in the CDR3. The chain's CDR3 is CASSFDRDSLNTEAFF. CDR3 coding DNA: TGCGCCAGCAGCTTCGACCGGGACAGCTTGAACACTGAAGCTTTCTTT.